The sequence of this TCR beta chain was determined in a study of radiotherapy plus CTLA-4 blockade in lung cancer. For the study at large: 15% to 20% of patients responded objectively, and roughly 30% achieved disease control.

As regards this clone: The antigen remains unidentified.

CDR1 is GTSNPN, CDR2 SVGIG, per germline (reference sequence). The CDR3 covers 13 residues. V was cut by 5 bases and J by 5 bases, with 12 bases left in between. Broader study findings: Best predicting response, reportedly, were early blood T cell clone dynamics, with interferon-beta. Once radiotherapy plus ipilimumab had been given, TCR clones derived from tumor expanded in blood.

TCRdb's copy holds only in-frame clones and misses some; the assay was immunoSEQ multiplex PCR. The sample lists some 60,000 clones, roughly 76% occurring once. Chemo-refractory metastatic non-small-cell lung cancer patients were treated with focal radiation plus CTLA-4 blockade with ipilimumab. This receptor was taken from a human donor with non-small cell lung cancer who had a complete response to radiotherapy plus ipilimumab. The sample here was peripheral blood, taken from a patient treated with radiotherapy plus ipilimumab. The chain is built from TRBV30 and TRBJ2-2, with no clear D. CDR3 loop: CAWDKQFTGELFF. CDR3 in DNA: TGTGCCTGGGATAAACAGTTTACCGGGGAGCTGTTTTTT.